Shown below are 10 T cell receptor beta chains from a single sample sequenced in a study of T cells in women clearing cervical HPV infection. TCRdb's copy holds only in-frame clones and misses some; the assay was immunoSEQ multiplex PCR. This table lists under 50,000 clones. Sequencing input: blood buffy coat. The receptors derive from a woman aged 18 to 75 with a cervical HPV16 infection that either progressed to CIN3+ or cleared (not recorded which).

As for this clone: The read ends 3 residues early relative to the CDR3; the germline J gene fills the gap. The chain uses TRBV5-1 and TRBJ2-7; possible D gene TRBD1, 6 bases. This CDR3 comprises 19 residues. Looked up from germline, CDR1 is SGHRS and CDR2 is YFSETQ. Trimming left V 3 bases short and J 0 bases short, with 25 bases between. The CDR3 protein is CASSWGRSDSRSNSYEQYF. The part of the CDR3 DNA that was read is TGCGCCAGCAGCTGGGGGCGGAGCGACAGTCGCAGCAACTCCTACGAG.

Concerning this clone: The observed sequence ends 3 residues before the CDR3 terminus, with the missing tail filled in from the germline J gene. The chain uses TRBV28 and TRBJ1-1; D is uncertain. The length of the CDR3 is 14 residues. V lost 1 base to trimming and J lost 1 base, with 7 bases between them. CDR1 is MDHEN and CDR2 is SYDVKM in the germline V gene. The CDR3: CASSLFDSNTEAFF. The part of the CDR3 DNA that was read is TGTGCCAGCAGTTTATTCGACTCGAACACTGAA.

Notes on this clone: Sequencing ends 3 residues short of the CDR3 end; the germline J gene provides the rest. The rearrangement uses TRBV2 and TRBJ2-3; 11 positions match TRBD2. This CDR3 spans 17 amino acids. J gave up 1 base and V 5 bases, and 8 bases lay outside the gene matches. The germline V gene has CDR1 SNHLY and CDR2 FYNNEI. The CDR3 loop reads CASSFTGLAGRTDTQYF. CDR3 bases read: TGTGCCAGCAGTTTTACTGGACTAGCGGGTCGCACAGATACG. Full variable domain (outside the CDR3, taken from reference TRBV2 and TRBJ2-3): EPEVTQTPSHQVTQMGQEVILRCVPISNHLYFYWYRQILGQKVEFLVSFYNNEISEKSEIFDDQFSVERPDGSNFTLKIRSTKLEDSAMYFCASSFTGLAGRTDTQYFGPGTRLTVL.

CDR3 DNA, as far as it was read: TGCGCCAGCAGCTCTCTGGGGCGGGGGGGCCTCACCGGGGAG. Translation gives CASSSLGRGGLTGE. The CDR3, in full, reads CASSSLGRGGLTGELFF. V is TRBV5-1 and J is TRBJ2-2; the match to TRBD2 covers 9 bases. The read ends 3 residues shy of where the CDR3 ends; the end is completed using the germline J gene. Per germline, CDR1 SGHRS and CDR2 YFSETQ. The CDR3 is 17 residues long. Germline trimming cut 3 bases from V and 4 bases from J; bases unmatched to any gene: 10.

A word on this clone: The CDR3 extends 3 residues past the end of the read, so its final part is completed from the germline J gene. V is TRBV7-3 and J is TRBJ2-2; TRBD1 aligns across 7 bases. The CDR3 is 17 residues long. The V gene end was trimmed by 4 bases and the J gene end by 6 bases; junction bases not matched to a gene: 14. Germline values: CDR1 SGHTA, CDR2 FQGTGA. CDR3 amino acids: CASSSTRRPGGAGELFF. CDR3 bases read: TGTGCCAGCAGCTCCACGCGTCGGCCAGGGGGTGCCGGGGAG. Full variable domain (rest looked up from reference TRBV7-3 and TRBJ2-2): GAGVSQTPSNKVTEKGKYVELRCDPISGHTALYWYRQSLGQGPEFLIYFQGTGAADDSGLPNDRFFAVRPEGSVSTLKIQRTERGDSAVYLCASSSTRRPGGAGELFFGEGSRLTVL.

Points on this clone: The read ends 3 residues shy of where the CDR3 ends; the end is completed using the germline J gene. The chain recombines TRBV20-1 with TRBJ1-2; 7 nucleotides line up with TRBD1. The CDR3 is made up of 13 amino acids. Trimming at V came to 5 bases and at J to 4 bases, leaving 7 bases not matched to a gene. From germline, CDR1 is DFQATT and CDR2 SNEGSKA (reference sequence). The part of the CDR3 DNA that was read is TGCAGTGCTCCCCGGGACAGCGTCTATGGC. Translating it yields CSAPRDSVYG. The CDR3 as a whole reads CSAPRDSVYGYTF.

Points on this clone: The read stops 3 residues short of the end of the CDR3; the missing end is completed from the germline J gene. The V call is TRBV20-1, the J call TRBJ2-7; 10 positions agree with TRBD2. With 3 bases clipped from V and 6 bases from J, the junction kept 8 bases outside the gene matches. The CDR3 has 14 amino acids. The germline V gene encodes CDR1 DFQATT and CDR2 SNEGSKA (reference sequence). The sequenced part of the CDR3 DNA is TGCAGTGCTAGGGAAGCGGGGGGGCTGTTCGAG. Amino acid sequence: CSAREAGGLFE. The full CDR3 reads CSAREAGGLFEQYF.

As for this clone: The read halts 3 residues ahead of the CDR3 end, with the missing end drawn from the germline J gene. The chain joins TRBV9 to TRBJ2-3; no firm D call. The CDR3 covers 14 residues. From germline, CDR1 is SGDLS and CDR2 YYNGEE. The germline V and J ends were trimmed by 0 bases and 4 bases, with 9 bases remaining between them. This CDR3 reads CASSVAVHPDTQYF. The CDR3 DNA, read in part, is TGTGCCAGCAGCGTAGCGGTGCACCCAGATACG.

Points on this clone: The sequence runs out 3 residues before the end of the CDR3; the remainder is reconstructed from the germline J gene. The chain employs TRBV13 and TRBJ2-3; 10 bases are shared with TRBD2. This CDR3 region has 17 residues. Germline values: CDR1 PRHDT, CDR2 FYEKMQ (reference sequence). The J segment lost 1 base and the V segment lost 5 bases, leaving 9 bases of the junction unmatched. The CDR3 DNA, read in part, is TGTGCCAGCAGCAGAGGGGGTCTAGCGGGGGGCACAGATACG. It translates to CASSRGGLAGGTDT. The entire CDR3 protein is CASSRGGLAGGTDTQYF.

As concerns this clone: The CDR3 goes on 3 residues after the read ends, and that part is filled in from the germline J gene. The genes are TRBV5-1 and TRBJ1-3, with D possibly TRBD1 on 6 matching bases. Per the germline V gene, CDR1 is SGHRS and CDR2 is YFSETQ. Trimming took off 0 bases at V and 4 bases at J, with 14 bases between the two ends. This CDR3 contains 16 residues. The CDR3 sequence: CASSLDVRGTGNTIYF. The sequenced CDR3 bases are TGCGCCAGCAGCTTGGATGTCAGGGGCACAGGAAACACC.